This TCR beta chain originates from a study of cytotoxic CD8 clonotypes in ibrutinib-treated CLL. Clones were read by immunoSEQ multiplex PCR, and TCRdb kept only the in-frame ones, dropping some. The sample lists about 84,000 clones; more than 70% were seen once. Trimming took 6 bases from V and 6 from J, leaving 14 bases between them. CDR1 SQVTM and CDR2 ANQGSEA come from the germline V gene. The CDR3 length is 12 residues. Sequencing was performed on PBMCs, taken before ibrutinib treatment. The source of this sequence is a human donor with chronic lymphocytic leukemia. The J gene is TRBJ1-1, the V gene TRBV29-1, with TRBD1 as a possible D gene (5 bases). For the CDR3, the DNA is TGCAGCGTCGATGAAGGGACCGCTGAAGCTTTCTTT. Residues: CSVDEGTAEAFF.